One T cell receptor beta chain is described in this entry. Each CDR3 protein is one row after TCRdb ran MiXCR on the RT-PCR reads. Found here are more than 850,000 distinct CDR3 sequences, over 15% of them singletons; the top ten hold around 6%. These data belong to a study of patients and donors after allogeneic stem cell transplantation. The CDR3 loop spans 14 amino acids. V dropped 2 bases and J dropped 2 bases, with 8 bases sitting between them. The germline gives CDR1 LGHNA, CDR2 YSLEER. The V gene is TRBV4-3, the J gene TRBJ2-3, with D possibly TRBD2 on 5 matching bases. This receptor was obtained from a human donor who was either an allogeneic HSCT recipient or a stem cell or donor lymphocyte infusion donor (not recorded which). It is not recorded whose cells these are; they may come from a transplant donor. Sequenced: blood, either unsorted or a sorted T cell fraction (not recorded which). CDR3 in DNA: TGCGCCAGCAGCCAATACGGGATCACAGATACGCAGTATTTT. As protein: CASSQYGITDTQYF.